This is a list of T cell receptor beta chains from one sample in a study of pediatric ulcerative colitis. Assay used: immunoSEQ multiplex PCR; TCRdb lists only in-frame clones, some missing. The repertoire holds under 30,000 clones, with about 67% as singletons. Sequenced sample: gut tissue. The receptors originated from a boy younger than 18 with severe ulcerative colitis. The CDR3 runs from the conserved cysteine through the conserved F or W. The order of the fields is V gene, clone size, D gene, J gene, CDR3 DNA, CDR3 protein. A D gene is named only where the DNA matches it firmly. Where a row states a size, it is once, few, many or the class of an expanded clone; other rows omit it.

TRBV6-6	.	TRBD1	TRBJ2-7	TGTGCCAGCAGTTACCAAGGGACAGCGTACGAGCAGTACTTC	CASSYQGTAYEQYF
TRBV7-3	.	.	TRBJ2-3	TGTGCCAGCAGCTCTCTGGGGAGCACAGATACGCAGTATTTT	CASSSLGSTDTQYF
TRBV2	once	.	TRBJ2-6	TGTGCCAGCAGTGAATTTTTAAGGGTCCCATCCTCTGGGGCCAACGTCCTGACTTTC	CASSEFLRVPSSGANVLTF
TRBV12-2	few	.	TRBJ2-7	TGTGCAAGTCGCTTAGCGCGGCTAGCGGGAGGGCCCTACGAGCAGTACTTC	CASRLARLAGGPYEQYF
TRBV6-5	few	.	TRBJ2-7	TGTGCCAGCAGTACACTAGCCGCCACCTCCTACGAGCAGTACTTC	CASSTLAATSYEQYF
TRBV4-2	.	.	TRBJ2-1	TGTGCCAGCAGGTTCTCCTACAATGAGCAGTTCTTC	CASRFSYNEQFF
TRBV2	.	TRBD2	TRBJ2-5	TGTGCCAGCAGTGGGTCAGCGGGGTACCAAGAGACCCAGTACTTC	CASSGSAGYQETQYF
TRBV7-2	.	.	TRBJ2-3	TGTGCCAGCAGCTTCCCTGGTCAAATGAATACGCAGTATTTT	CASSFPGQMNTQYF
TRBV29-1	.	.	TRBJ1-1	TGCAGCGTTGAAGATCTCCAGAGGGAAGCTTTCTTT	CSVEDLQREAFF
TRBV10-3	.	.	TRBJ2-5	TGTGCCATCAGTGAGAAAGAGACCCAGTACTTC	CAISEKETQYF
TRBV6-1	.	TRBD2	TRBJ2-1	TGTGCCAGCAGTGGGACTAGCGGCTCCTACAATGAGCAGTTCTTC	CASSGTSGSYNEQFF
TRBV7-2	.	TRBD2	TRBJ2-2	TGTGCCAGCAGCTTAGGGGGGAGGGCCCTCACCGGGGAGCTGTTTTTT	CASSLGGRALTGELFF
TRBV6-5	few	.	TRBJ1-1	TGTGCCAGCAGTACCTTAGGGGGACGGGCTGAAGCTTTCTTT	CASSTLGGRAEAFF
TRBV27	few	.	TRBJ2-7	TGTGCCAGCAGTTACCCCAACAGAGAGCAGTACTTC	CASSYPNREQYF
TRBV19	.	.	TRBJ2-4	TGTGCCAGTAGAGCAGGTGTCATTCAGTACTTC	CASRAGVIQYF
TRBV15	.	TRBD1	TRBJ2-2	TGTGCCACCAGCAGAGTAAAACAGGGGGCCTTTTCCGGGGAGCTGTTTTTT	CATSRVKQGAFSGELFF
TRBV7-6	.	TRBD2	TRBJ2-3	TGTGCCAGCAGCCCCGGGACTAGCGTTAGCACAGATACGCAGTATTTT	CASSPGTSVSTDTQYF
TRBV6-6	.	.	TRBJ2-1	TGTGCCAGCAGTTACGTAGGCACCAATGAGCAGTTCTTC	CASSYVGTNEQFF
TRBV10-3	.	TRBD1	TRBJ2-6	TGTGCCATCAGTGGTTTCGGACAGGGTGTGGGGGCCAACGTCCTGACTTTC	CAISGFGQGVGANVLTF
TRBV7-6	.	TRBD2	TRBJ2-1	TGTGCCAGCAGCCCGGTGACTAGCGGGAGGGACAATGAGCAGTTCTTC	CASSPVTSGRDNEQFF
TRBV5-6	few	TRBD1	TRBJ1-4	TGTGCCAGCAGCTTGGGCCAAACAGGGGCGGGTGAAAAACTGTTTTTT	CASSLGQTGAGEKLFF
TRBV2	.	TRBD1	TRBJ2-5	TGTGCCAGCAGTAATCGACAGGGGGGGGAGACCCAGTACTTC	CASSNRQGGETQYF
TRBV7-9	.	.	TRBJ1-2	TGTGCCAGCAGCTTAGTACAGGGAGCTAACTATGGCTACACCTTC	CASSLVQGANYGYTF
TRBV11-2	.	.	TRBJ2-7	TGTGCCAGCAGCTTTCCAGCGGGCTCGAAATACTTC	CASSFPAGSKYF
TRBV7-8	.	TRBD2	TRBJ2-5	TGTGCCAGCAGCTCACCGGGACTAGGAGAAGAGACCCAGTACTTC	CASSSPGLGEETQYF
TRBV5-1	.	.	TRBJ1-3	TGCGCCAGCAGCTTTGGAGGGGTCGGAAACACCATATATTTT	CASSFGGVGNTIYF
TRBV5-4	.	.	TRBJ1-3	TGTGCCAGCAGCCGGGTGGAGGGTGACACCATATATTTT	CASSRVEGDTIYF
TRBV7-9	once	TRBD1	TRBJ1-1	TGTGCCAGCAGCGCCCAGACAGGGTCTTCGCCCGCGTTT	CASSAQTGSSPAF
TRBV10-3	few	TRBD2	TRBJ2-7	TGTGCCATCAGTGAGGGGACTAGCAACGAGCAGTACTTC	CAISEGTSNEQYF
TRBV11-1	.	.	TRBJ1-1	TGTGCCAGCAGCTCGACAGGCCTGAACACTGAAGCTTTCTTT	CASSSTGLNTEAFF
TRBV5-4	.	.	TRBJ1-2	TGTGCCAGCAGCTTGGTGGGTATCTATGGCTACACCTTC	CASSLVGIYGYTF
TRBV19	.	TRBD2	TRBJ2-1	TGTGCCAGTGTGAAAGCCCCGGGACTAGCGGGAATAAATGAGCAGTTCTTC	CASVKAPGLAGINEQFF
TRBV7-8	.	.	TRBJ2-3	TGTGCCAGCAGCAATCCTCTAAGGGGGGGCACAGATACGCAGTATTTT	CASSNPLRGGTDTQYF
TRBV28	.	.	TRBJ2-1	TGTGCCAGCAGTTTTGGCGTCGGGGGCCGGCAGTTCTTC	CASSFGVGGRQFF
TRBV7-2	.	TRBD1	TRBJ2-7	TGTGCCAGCAGCCCCTGGACAGGCTACGAGCAGTACTTC	CASSPWTGYEQYF
TRBV10-2	.	.	TRBJ1-1	TGCTCGGCTCTGGGGACTCGTGAAGCTTTCTTT	CSALGTREAFF
TRBV5-1	.	.	TRBJ1-4	TGCGCCAGCAGCTTTGGACTCATTCAGCCTGAAAATGAAAAACTGTTTTTT	CASSFGLIQPENEKLFF
TRBV6-6	.	TRBD1	TRBJ1-2	TGTGCCAGCACGGGACAGGGGGCGAATTTTTATGGCTACACCTTC	CASTGQGANFYGYTF
TRBV4-3	.	.	TRBJ1-1	TGCGCCAGCAGCCCCGCTAGCGCGGGGAACACTGAAGCTTTCTTT	CASSPASAGNTEAFF
TRBV4-1	.	.	TRBJ1-2	TGCGCCAGCAGCCAACTCGTCGGCCCGGCCGTCTACACCTTC	CASSQLVGPAVYTF
TRBV5-5	.	TRBD2	TRBJ2-1	TGTGCCAGCAGCGAATATACTAGCGGGAGGAGAAATGAGCAGTTCTTC	CASSEYTSGRRNEQFF
TRBV29-1	.	TRBD1	TRBJ2-1	TGCAGCGTCGGGGACAGGGGCGGCTACAATGAGCAGTTCTTC	CSVGDRGGYNEQFF
TRBV18	few	.	TRBJ2-1	TGTGCCAGCTCACCCGCCCCGTCTGCATCCTACAATGAGCAGTTCTTC	CASSPAPSASYNEQFF
TRBV30	few	.	TRBJ1-2	TGTGCCTGGAGGACCCCGGGCAGGCGGTGGGGCTACACCTTC	CAWRTPGRRWGYTF
TRBV7-8	.	.	TRBJ2-7	TGTGCCAGCAGCTTAACTCAGTCGTCGGCCCGCCACGAGCAGTACTTC	CASSLTQSSARHEQYF